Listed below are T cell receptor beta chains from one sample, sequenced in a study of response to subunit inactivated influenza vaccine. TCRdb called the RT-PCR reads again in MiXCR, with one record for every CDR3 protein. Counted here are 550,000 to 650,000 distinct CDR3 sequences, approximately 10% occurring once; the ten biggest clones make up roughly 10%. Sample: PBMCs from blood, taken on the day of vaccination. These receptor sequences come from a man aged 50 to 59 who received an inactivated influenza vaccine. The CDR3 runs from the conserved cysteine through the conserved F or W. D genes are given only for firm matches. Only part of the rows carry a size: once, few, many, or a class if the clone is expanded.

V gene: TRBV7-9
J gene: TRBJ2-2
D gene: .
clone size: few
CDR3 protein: CASSLAWAPQAGELFF
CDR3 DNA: TGTGCCAGCAGCTTAGCGTGGGCCCCGCAGGCCGGGGAGCTGTTTTTT

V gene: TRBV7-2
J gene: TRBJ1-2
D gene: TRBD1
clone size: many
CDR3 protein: CASSFGSGDRGFGTAF
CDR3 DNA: TGTGCCAGCAGCTTCGGATCAGGGGACAGGGGATTTGGTACGGCCTTC

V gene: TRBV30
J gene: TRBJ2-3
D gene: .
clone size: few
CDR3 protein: CAWSVMTRDTQYF
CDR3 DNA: TGTGCCTGGAGTGTAATGACCCGAGATACGCAGTATTTT

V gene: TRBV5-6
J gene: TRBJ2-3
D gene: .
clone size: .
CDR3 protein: CASSLDGGPSGTDTQYF
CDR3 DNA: TGTGCCAGCAGCTTGGATGGAGGTCCTTCGGGTACAGATACGCAGTATTTT

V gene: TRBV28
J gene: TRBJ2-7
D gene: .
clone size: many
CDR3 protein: CASSSTYGGIPYEQYF
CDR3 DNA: TGTGCCAGCAGTTCAACTTATGGCGGGATACCCTACGAGCAGTACTTC

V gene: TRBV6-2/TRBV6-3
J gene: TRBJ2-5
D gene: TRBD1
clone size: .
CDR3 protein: CASSWRPGQDTQETQYF
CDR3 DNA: TGTGCCAGCAGCTGGCGTCCGGGACAGGACACCCAGGAGACCCAGTACTTC

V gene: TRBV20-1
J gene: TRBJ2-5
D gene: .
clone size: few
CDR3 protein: CSAPTRGGETQYF
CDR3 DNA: TGCAGTGCCCCGACCCGGGGTGGGGAGACCCAGTACTTC

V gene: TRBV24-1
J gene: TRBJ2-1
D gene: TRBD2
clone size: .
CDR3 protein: CATSITSGISINEQFF
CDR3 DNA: TGTGCCACCAGTATAACTAGCGGGATTTCAATCAATGAGCAGTTCTTC

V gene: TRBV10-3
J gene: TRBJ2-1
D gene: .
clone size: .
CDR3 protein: CAISESGRNEQFF
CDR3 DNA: TGTGCCATCAGTGAGTCGGGGCGGAATGAGCAGTTCTTC

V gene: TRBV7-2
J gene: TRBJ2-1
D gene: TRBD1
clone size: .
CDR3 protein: CASTSDRGFYNEQFF
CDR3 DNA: TGTGCCAGCACCTCGGACAGGGGATTTTACAATGAGCAGTTCTTC

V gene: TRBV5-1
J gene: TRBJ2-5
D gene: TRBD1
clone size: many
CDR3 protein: CASSQGTGSETRTQYF
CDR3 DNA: TGCGCCAGCAGCCAAGGGACAGGTTCTGAAACGAGGACCCAGTACTTC

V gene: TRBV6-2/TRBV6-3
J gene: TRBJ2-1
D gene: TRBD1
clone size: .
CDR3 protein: CASSWTGGTDEQFF
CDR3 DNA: TGTGCCAGCAGTTGGACAGGGGGCACGGATGAGCAGTTCTTC

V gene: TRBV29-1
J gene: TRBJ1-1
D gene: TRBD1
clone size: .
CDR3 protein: CSGEQGKNTEAFF
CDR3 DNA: TGCAGCGGCGAACAGGGGAAGAACACTGAAGCTTTCTTT

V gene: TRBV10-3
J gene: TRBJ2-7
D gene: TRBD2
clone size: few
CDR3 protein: CAISRTSVLYEQYF
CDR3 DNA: TGTGCCATCAGCAGGACTAGCGTACTATACGAGCAGTACTTC

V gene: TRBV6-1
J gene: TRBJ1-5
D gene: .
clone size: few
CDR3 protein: CASSGRGDQPQHF
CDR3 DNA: TGTGCCAGCAGTGGCCGGGGAGATCAGCCCCAGCATTTT

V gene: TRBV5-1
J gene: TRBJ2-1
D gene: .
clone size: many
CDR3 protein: CASSLNGAPEQFF
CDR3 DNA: TGCGCCAGCAGCTTGAACGGTGCGCCAGAGCAGTTCTTC

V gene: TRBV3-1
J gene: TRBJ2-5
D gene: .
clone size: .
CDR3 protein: CASSPTLSLGTETQYF
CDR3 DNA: TGTGCCAGCAGCCCAACCTTATCCCTTGGTACGGAGACCCAGTACTTC

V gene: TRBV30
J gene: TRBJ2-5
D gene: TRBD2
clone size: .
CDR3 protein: CAWTFGGFGTQYF
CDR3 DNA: TGTGCCTGGACCTTCGGGGGGTTTGGGACCCAGTACTTC

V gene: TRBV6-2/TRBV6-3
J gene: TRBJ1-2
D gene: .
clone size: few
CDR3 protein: CASGSRGEGYGYTF
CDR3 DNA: TGTGCCAGCGGCTCCCGGGGCGAAGGCTATGGCTACACCTTC

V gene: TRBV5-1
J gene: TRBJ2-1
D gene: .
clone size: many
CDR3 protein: CASSLQTGATSGNEQFF
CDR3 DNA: TGCGCCAGCAGCTTACAGACGGGAGCCACCTCCGGTAATGAGCAGTTCTTC

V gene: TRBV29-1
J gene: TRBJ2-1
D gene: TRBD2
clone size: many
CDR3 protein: CSVEDVRLAVLSEQFF
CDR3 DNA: TGCAGCGTTGAAGACGTTCGACTAGCGGTTCTCAGTGAGCAGTTCTTC

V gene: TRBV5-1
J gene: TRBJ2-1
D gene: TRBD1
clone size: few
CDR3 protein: CASSLETGNVGEQFF
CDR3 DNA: TGCGCCAGCAGCTTGGAGACAGGGAATGTCGGTGAGCAGTTCTTC

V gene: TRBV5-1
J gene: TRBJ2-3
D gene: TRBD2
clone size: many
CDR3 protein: CASRAGTSGITDTQYF
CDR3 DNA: TGCGCCAGCAGGGCCGGGACTAGCGGAATCACAGATACGCAGTATTTT

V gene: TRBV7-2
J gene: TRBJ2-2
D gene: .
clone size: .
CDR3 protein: CASSFVGTGELFF
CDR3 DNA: TGTGCCAGCAGCTTCGTAGGCACCGGGGAGCTGTTTTTT

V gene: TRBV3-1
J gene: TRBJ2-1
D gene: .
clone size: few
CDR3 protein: CASSQDRLTGEQFF
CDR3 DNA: TGTGCCAGCAGCCAAGATCGCCTCACGGGGGAGCAGTTCTTC

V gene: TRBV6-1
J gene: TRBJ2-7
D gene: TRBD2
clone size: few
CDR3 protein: CASRRTFGGELNYEQYF
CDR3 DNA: TGTGCCAGCAGAAGGACATTCGGGGGGGAGTTGAATTACGAGCAGTACTTC

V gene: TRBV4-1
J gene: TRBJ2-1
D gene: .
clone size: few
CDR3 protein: CASSQGEGTNEQFF
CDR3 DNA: TGCGCCAGCAGCCAAGGTGAGGGGACAAATGAGCAGTTCTTC

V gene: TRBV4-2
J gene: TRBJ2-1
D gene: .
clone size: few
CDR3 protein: CASSQEVAYYSSYNEQFF
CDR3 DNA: TGTGCCAGCAGCCAAGAAGTTGCGTACTACAGCTCCTACAATGAGCAGTTCTTC

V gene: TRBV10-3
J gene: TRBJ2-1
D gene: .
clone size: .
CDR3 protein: CAISPARPLGNEQFF
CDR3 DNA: TGTGCCATCAGCCCAGCGCGCCCTCTGGGCAATGAGCAGTTCTTC

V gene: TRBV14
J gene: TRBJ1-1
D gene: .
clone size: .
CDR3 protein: CASSSGPPWGTEAFF
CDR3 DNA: TGTGCCAGCAGCTCGGGACCCCCCTGGGGAACTGAAGCTTTCTTT

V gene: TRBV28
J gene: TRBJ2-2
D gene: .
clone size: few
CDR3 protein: CASWGSNTGELFF
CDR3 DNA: TGTGCCAGTTGGGGGTCGAACACCGGGGAGCTGTTTTTT

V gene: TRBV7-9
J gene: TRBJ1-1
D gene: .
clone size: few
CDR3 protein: CASSLGGYSVNTEAFF
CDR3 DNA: TGTGCCAGCAGCTTAGGGGGCTATTCGGTCAACACTGAAGCTTTCTTT

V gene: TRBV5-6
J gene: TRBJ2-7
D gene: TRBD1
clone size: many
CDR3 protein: CASSSVGMLTGVIYEQYF
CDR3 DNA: TGTGCCAGCAGCTCAGTCGGTATGTTGACAGGGGTCATCTACGAGCAGTACTTC

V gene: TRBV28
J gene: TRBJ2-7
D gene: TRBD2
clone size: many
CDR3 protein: CASSYGTSGSSYEQYF
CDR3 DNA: TGTGCCAGCAGTTACGGGACTAGCGGGAGCTCCTACGAGCAGTACTTC

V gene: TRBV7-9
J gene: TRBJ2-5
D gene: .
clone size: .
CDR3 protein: CASSLVPTSRGETQYF
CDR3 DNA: TGTGCCAGCAGCTTGGTGCCCACTAGCCGCGGCGAGACCCAGTACTTC

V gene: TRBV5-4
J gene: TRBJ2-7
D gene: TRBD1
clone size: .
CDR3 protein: CASSLGQATLYEQYF
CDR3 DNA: TGTGCCAGCAGCTTAGGACAGGCCACCCTCTACGAGCAGTACTTC

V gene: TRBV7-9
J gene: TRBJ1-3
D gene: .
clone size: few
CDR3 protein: CASSPWGENGNTIYF
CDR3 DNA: TGTGCCAGCAGCCCCTGGGGGGAGAATGGAAACACCATATATTTT

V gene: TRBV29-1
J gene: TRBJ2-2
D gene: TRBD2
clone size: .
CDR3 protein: CSVSTLGTSGTSNTGELFF
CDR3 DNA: TGCAGCGTTTCAACCTTGGGGACTAGCGGGACCTCGAACACCGGGGAGCTGTTTTTT

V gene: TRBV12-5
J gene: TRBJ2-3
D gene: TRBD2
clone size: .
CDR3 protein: CASVPSSRLADNTDTQYF
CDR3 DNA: TGTGCTAGTGTCCCCTCGTCCCGACTAGCGGATAACACAGATACGCAGTATTTT

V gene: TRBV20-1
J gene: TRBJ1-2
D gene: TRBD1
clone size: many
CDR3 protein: CSARDQSPQGDPYGYTF
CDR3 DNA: TGCAGTGCTAGAGATCAATCCCCGCAGGGGGACCCCTATGGCTACACCTTC

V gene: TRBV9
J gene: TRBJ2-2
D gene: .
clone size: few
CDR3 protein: CASAVGAFNTGELFF
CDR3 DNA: TGTGCCAGCGCAGTGGGGGCATTTAACACCGGGGAGCTGTTTTTT

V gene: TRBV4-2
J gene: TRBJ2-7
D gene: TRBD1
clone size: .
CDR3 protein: CASSQFPGQAREQYF
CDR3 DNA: TGTGCCAGCAGCCAATTTCCCGGACAGGCCCGTGAGCAGTACTTC

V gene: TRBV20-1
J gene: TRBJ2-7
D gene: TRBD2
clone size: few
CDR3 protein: CSAALAGGNYEQYF
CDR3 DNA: TGCAGTGCTGCACTAGCGGGAGGGAACTACGAGCAGTACTTC

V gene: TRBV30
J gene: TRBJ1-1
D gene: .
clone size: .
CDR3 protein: CAWRSLNTEAFF
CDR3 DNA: TGTGCCTGGAGATCCTTGAACACTGAAGCTTTCTTT

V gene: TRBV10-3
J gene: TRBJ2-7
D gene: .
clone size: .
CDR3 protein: CATQNRDEQYF
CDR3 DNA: TGTGCCACCCAGAACCGAGACGAGCAGTACTTC

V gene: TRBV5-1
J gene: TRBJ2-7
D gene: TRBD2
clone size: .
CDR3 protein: CASTSGRAYEQYF
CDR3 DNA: TGCGCCAGCACCAGCGGGAGGGCCTACGAGCAGTACTTC

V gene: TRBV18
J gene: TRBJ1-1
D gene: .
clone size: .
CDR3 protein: CASSPRLRPSFGEEGPNTEAFF
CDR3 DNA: TGTGCCAGCTCACCACGACTAAGGCCGAGTTTCGGGGAGGAGGGACCGAACACTGAAGCTTTCTTT

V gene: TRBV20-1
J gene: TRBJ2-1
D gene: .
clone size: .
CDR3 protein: CSAGLWGGAFNEQFF
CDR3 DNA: TGCAGTGCTGGACTGTGGGGAGGCGCGTTTAATGAGCAGTTCTTC

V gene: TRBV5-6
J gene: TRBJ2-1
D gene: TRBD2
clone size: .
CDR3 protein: CASSMRGVPRDEQFF
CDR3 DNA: TGTGCCAGCAGCATGCGGGGGGTACCAAGGGATGAGCAGTTCTTC

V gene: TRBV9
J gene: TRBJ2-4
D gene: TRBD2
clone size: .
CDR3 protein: CASSGGLGADIQYF
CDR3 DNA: TGTGCCAGCAGCGGCGGACTAGGAGCTGACATTCAGTACTTC